One sample yielded the 2 T cell receptor beta chains listed below, sequenced in a study of blood T cell repertoires in COVID-19. Measured with immunoSEQ multiplex PCR; TCRdb has only the in-frame clones, and not every one. The profile covers about 400,000 clones, with roughly 90% appearing a single time and over 2% taken by the ten largest. Sequenced: PBMCs or T cells enriched from blood (not recorded which). All receptors derive from a woman aged 40 to 50 with acute COVID-19.

The rearrangement uses TRBV30 and TRBJ1-1; 9 nucleotides match TRBD1. Germline CDR1 reads GTSNPN; CDR2 reads SVGIG (reference sequence). The CDR3 has 14 residues. V was clipped by 4 bases and J by 4 bases; unmatched bases: 7. DNA of the CDR3: TGTGCCTGGAACGTCGGGACAGGGTCCACTGAAGCTTTCTTT. Its protein product is CAWNVGTGSTEAFF.

The rearrangement uses TRBV18 and TRBJ2-7, with 9 bases identical to TRBD1. The CDR3 consists of 15 residues. The germline V gene encodes CDR1 KGHSH and CDR2 LQKENI. V was pared by 5 bases and J by 5 bases, with 10 bases of the junction left unmatched. The CDR3 DNA is TGTGCCAGCTCATCCCTAGGACAGGGGAACCACGAGCAGTACTTC. Its translation: CASSSLGQGNHEQYF.